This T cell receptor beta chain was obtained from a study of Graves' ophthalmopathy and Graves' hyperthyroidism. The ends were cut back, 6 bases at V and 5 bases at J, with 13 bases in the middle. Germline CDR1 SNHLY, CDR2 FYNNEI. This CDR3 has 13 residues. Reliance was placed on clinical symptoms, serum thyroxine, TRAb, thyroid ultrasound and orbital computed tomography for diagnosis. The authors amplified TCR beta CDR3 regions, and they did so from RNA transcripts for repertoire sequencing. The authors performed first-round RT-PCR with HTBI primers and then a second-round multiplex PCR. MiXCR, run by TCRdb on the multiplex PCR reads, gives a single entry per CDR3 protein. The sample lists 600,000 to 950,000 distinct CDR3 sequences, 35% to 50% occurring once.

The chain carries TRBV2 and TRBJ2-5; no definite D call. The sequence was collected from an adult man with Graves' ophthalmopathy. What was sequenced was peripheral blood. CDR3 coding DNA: TGTGCCAGCAGGACGGAGATCGGGGAGACCCAGTACTTC. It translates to CASRTEIGETQYF.